This paragraph reports one T cell receptor (beta chain). Its antigen is still unknown. Base qualities are missing; no much larger clone stands one base away. This sample stems from a study of blood T cell repertoires in COVID-19 (dated by TCRdb to the early 2020s). For the study in its entirety: Samples covering the acute and convalescent phases of COVID-19 were provided by collaborators in the United States, Italy and Spain. Where available, HLA class I and class II types were obtained from metadata supplied by the sample provider rather than from assay-based typing. The material from the prospective study consisted of cDNA or gDNA derived from T cells, B-cell-depleted T cells, or PBMCs. Deeply sampled blood TCRbeta repertoires from subjects exposed to, actively infected with, or recovered from COVID-19 were included in the dataset. The sample metadata nearly always contained a de-identified subject ID, COVID-19 status, age in years and sex. Samples were obtained from the ongoing ImmuneRACE study (first 160 participants) and from some 1,300 subjects provided by 6 global collaborators. The repertoires were made available in a free public database intended to serve as a resource for research on the immune response to SARS-CoV-2. The paper's findings and limits, for the study overall: The quantity of clinical and demographic metadata differed by source and by participant and was supplied without curation.

One collaborating source in Seattle enrolled patients while the patients were actively infected and followed the patients over time throughout the course of disease. Each collaborating institution followed its own protocols to collect whole blood in K2EDTA tubes. For TCRbeta analysis, collaborators shipped samples as frozen whole blood, isolated PBMCs, or DNA extracted from either of those sample types. Trimming takes 5 bases off V and 1 base off J; junction bases not matched to a gene: 8. The CDR3 measures 17 amino acids from cysteine to phenylalanine. The kept DNA is CDR3 alone, 51 bases in frame from the first base. As encoded in the germline V gene, CDR1 is MDHEN while CDR2 is SYDVKM. TCRbeta CDR3 regions were amplified from genomic DNA by means of the immunoSEQ Assay, a bias-controlled multiplex PCR. In the original analysis: Within the assay, amplification of reference gene primers was used to estimate how many nucleated cells each sample contained. To quantify the absolute abundance of each unique TCRbeta CDR3 rearrangement, sequence reads were collapsed and filtered. For each sample, productive Simpson clonality was calculated as the square root of Simpson's diversity index across productive rearrangements. Imported from immuneACCESS, the table was reduced by TCRdb to in-frame sequences with V and J called. These copies leave out some clones; in studies compared against another copy, an unresolved V gene accounts for under half, and the cause of the remainder is not known. The V and J calls and the clone size are those of that table, but D and trimming were determined from the DNA. Here the sample has about 130,000 clones; around 86% occur a single time. Approximately 10% of the sample is held by the ten biggest clonotypes.

This sequence uses TRBV28 and TRBJ1-2; a stretch of 12 junction bases matches TRBD1. Sequenced input: peripheral blood. This receptor was taken from a woman in her seventies with COVID-19, enrolled during active disease. The CDR3 region: CASSGYGTGGLNYGYTF. The nucleotide sequence is given as TGTGCCAGCAGTGGTTACGGGACAGGGGGCCTTAACTATGGCTACACCTTC.